A selection of T cell receptor beta chains follows, all from one sample in a study of human T cells and chemical hapten exposure. TCRdb re-derived calls from the RACE reads in MiXCR, one entry per CDR3 protein. The sample lists fewer than 400,000 distinct CDR3 sequences; 6% to 8.5% were seen once. Sequencing was performed on whole blood, taken in connection with sensitization to the hapten diphenylcyclopropenone (DPC). Receptors originate from a woman aged 18-29 years with alopecia areata. Some clones in this sample may be carry-over from other donors' samples. Each CDR3 is given with its conserved first and last residue. D genes are given only for firm matches. Some rows have no size entry. The others give once, few or many, or a class for an expanded clone.

d_gene,j_gene,v_gene,abundance,CDR3nt,CDR3aa
.,TRBJ2-3,TRBV15,many,TGTGCCACCAGCAGAGACAGGGAGGCAGATACGCAGTATTTT,CATSRDREADTQYF
TRBD1,TRBJ1-6,TRBV4-1,many,TGCGCCAGCAGCCAAAGGGGGGACAGACCCTATTCACCCCTCCACTTT,CASSQRGDRPYSPLHF
.,TRBJ2-3,TRBV4-3,.,TGCGCCAGCAGCCAGTTAGGGGCCGCAGATACGCAGTATTTT,CASSQLGAADTQYF
.,TRBJ1-1,TRBV4-2,.,TGTGCCAGCAGCCAAGTTTCCGGGAACACTGAAGCTTTCTTT,CASSQVSGNTEAFF
.,TRBJ2-3,TRBV9,many,TGTGCCAGCAGCGTAGGCCGCGCGAGTAACGCAGATACGCAGTATTTT,CASSVGRASNADTQYF
.,TRBJ2-3,TRBV7-2,many,TGTGCCAGCAGCTCTAGCACAGATACGCAGTATTTT,CASSSSTDTQYF
.,TRBJ2-7,TRBV12-3/TRBV12-4,.,TGTGCCAGCAGTTTATATTTTGGGGGCTCCTACGAGCAGTACTTC,CASSLYFGGSYEQYF
.,TRBJ1-2,TRBV13,many,TGTGCCAGCAGCTTAGGCTTGAGGCGGGATGTGTATGGCTACACCTTC,CASSLGLRRDVYGYTF
TRBD2,TRBJ2-3,TRBV3-1,.,TGTGCCAGAAGCCCTTCCGGGAGGTCGACAGATACGCAGTATTTT,CARSPSGRSTDTQYF
TRBD1,TRBJ2-7,TRBV7-3,.,TGTGCCAGCAGCCCCGGACAGGGGACGGACGAGCAGTACTTC,CASSPGQGTDEQYF
.,TRBJ2-1,TRBV27,few,TGTGCCAGCAGTTTTGAGGCCTACAATGAGCAGTTCTTC,CASSFEAYNEQFF
.,TRBJ1-2,TRBV7-6,.,TGTGCCAGCAGCTCTAGTTGGGGGGGTCCAGATGGCTACACCTTC,CASSSSWGGPDGYTF